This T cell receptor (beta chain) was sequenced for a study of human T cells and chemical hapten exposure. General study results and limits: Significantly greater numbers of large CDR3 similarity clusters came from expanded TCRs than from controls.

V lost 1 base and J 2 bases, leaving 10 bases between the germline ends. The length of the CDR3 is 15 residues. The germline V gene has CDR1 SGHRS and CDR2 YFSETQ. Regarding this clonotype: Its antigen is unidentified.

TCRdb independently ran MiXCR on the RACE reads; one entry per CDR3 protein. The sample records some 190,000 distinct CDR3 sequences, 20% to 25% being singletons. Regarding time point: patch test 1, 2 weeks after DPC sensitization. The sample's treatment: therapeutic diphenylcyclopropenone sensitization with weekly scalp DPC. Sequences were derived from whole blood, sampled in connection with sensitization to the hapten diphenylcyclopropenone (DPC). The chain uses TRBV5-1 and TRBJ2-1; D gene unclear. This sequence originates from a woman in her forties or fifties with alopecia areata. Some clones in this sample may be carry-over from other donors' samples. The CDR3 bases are TGCGCCAGCAGCTTGCTCGACCTGACCTACAATGAGCAGTTCTTC. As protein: CASSLLDLTYNEQFF.